Below, 23 T cell receptor beta chains from the same sample are listed, as sequenced in a study of shared clonotypes between healthy human individuals. Assay used: immunoSEQ multiplex PCR; TCRdb lists only in-frame clones, some missing. This sample has about 1.1 million clones, with approximately 80% found just once. Material for sequencing was memory CD4+ T cells from PBMCs. The subset here: CD45RA-negative fraction. The source of these receptors is a young man in good health. Some clones in this sample may be carry-over from other donors' samples.

Of note for this clone: A read error may explain this, as a much larger clone is one base away. This chain connects TRBV19 to TRBJ2-6; D gene uncertain. The CDR3 totals 15 residues. Germline V gene data show CDR1 as LNHDA and CDR2 as SQIVND (reference sequence). CDR3 nucleotide sequence: TGTGCCGGTAGTACCTTAATCTCTGGGGCCAACGTCCTGACTTTC. Protein: CAGSTLISGANVLTF.

V and J are TRBV28 and TRBJ2-7; D might be TRBD1 (6 bases). V was trimmed by 6 bases and J by 4 bases, leaving 16 bases between them. The CDR3 has 14 amino acids. The germline CDR1 and CDR2 sequences are MDHEN and SYDVKM. CDR3 nucleotide sequence: TGTGCCAGCAGGATACAGGGAAGGAGGTACGAGCAGTACTTC. This gives the protein CASRIQGRRYEQYF. Complete variable domain (other parts from reference TRBV28 and TRBJ2-7): DVKVTQSSRYLVKRTGEKVFLECVQDMDHENMFWYRQDPGLGLRLIYFSYDVKMKEKGDIPEGYSVSREKKERFSLILESASTNQTSMYLCASRIQGRRYEQYFGPGTRLTVT.

The V call is TRBV7-3, the J call TRBJ2-7; 9 bases align to TRBD2. Germline-derived CDR1 and CDR2 are SGHTA and FQGTGA. This CDR3 has 15 residues. V lost 4 bases and J lost 4; bases outside the gene matches: 8. The chain's CDR3 is CASSSTPSGDYEQYF. In nucleotides, the CDR3 is TGTGCCAGCAGCTCCACACCTAGCGGGGATTACGAGCAGTACTTC.

The chain couples TRBV6-1 to TRBJ2-1; possibly TRBD2 for D (6 bases). The CDR3 is 13 amino acids. Germline CDR1 MNHNS, CDR2 SASEGT. Trimming stripped 8 bases from V and 5 bases from J, with 13 bases between. This CDR3 is CASAGRRDNEQFF. The CDR3 region has the DNA TGTGCCAGCGCGGGAAGGCGGGACAATGAGCAGTTCTTC.

The CDR3 region is CASSLALGSGYTF. The CDR3 DNA reads as TGTGCCAGCAGCTTAGCGTTGGGGAGCGGCTACACCTTC. The chain uses TRBV7-2 and TRBJ1-2; no firm D call. With 0 bases removed from V and 8 bases from J, the gap between germline ends came to 10 bases. Germline values: CDR1 SGHTA, CDR2 FQGNSA. This CDR3 spans 13 amino acids.

The chain links TRBV4-1 to TRBJ2-5; D call uncertain. Germline V gene data show CDR1 as MGHRA and CDR2 as YSYEKL. The CDR3 is 16 residues long. V lost 1 base and J lost 2, with 14 bases in between. Here the CDR3 DNA reads TGCGCCAGCAGCCAAGCAGTCGCGACGTTGCAAGAGACCCAGTACTTC. Its protein is CASSQAVATLQETQYF.

The chain uses TRBV19 and TRBJ1-5; D remains unclear. The germline CDR1 and CDR2 sequences are LNHDA and SQIVND (reference sequence). The CDR3 spans 13 residues. The V end lost 7 bases, the J end lost 3 bases, and 10 bases lay between the germline ends. This CDR3 reads CASMEGFNQPQHF. The CDR3 coding sequence is TGTGCCAGTATGGAGGGCTTCAATCAGCCCCAGCATTTT. Drawing the rest from reference TRBV19 and TRBJ1-5, the complete variable domain is DGGITQSPKYLFRKEGQNVTLSCEQNLNHDAMYWYRQDPGQGLRLIYYSQIVNDFQKGDIAEGYSVSREKKESFPLTVTSAQKNPTAFYLCASMEGFNQPQHFGDGTRLSIL.

The chain joins TRBV11-2 to TRBJ2-2; D gene unclear. Germline CDR1 and CDR2: SGHAT and FQNNGV. Trimming took off 5 bases at V and 0 bases at J, with 10 bases between the two ends. The CDR3 covers 15 residues. This chain's CDR3 is CASSKGPTNTGELFF. CDR3 DNA sequence: TGTGCCAGCAGCAAGGGTCCTACGAACACCGGGGAGCTGTTTTTT.

V is TRBV4-1 and J is TRBJ1-2, with 11 bases identical to TRBD1. Germline V lookup: CDR1 MGHRA, CDR2 YSYEKL. The ends lost 6 bases at V and 2 bases at J; junction bases unmatched: 8. This CDR3 is 16 amino acids long. CDR3 DNA sequence: TGCGCCAGCAGGCGGGGGAGGGACAGGGGGAACTATGGCTACACCTTC. It is translated as CASRRGRDRGNYGYTF.

This clone was seen many times. This chain connects TRBV11-2 to TRBJ2-1; 8 nucleotides line up with TRBD2. The germline CDR1 and CDR2 sequences are SGHAT and FQNNGV. J lost 10 bases, V lost 6 bases, and 14 bases had no gene match. This CDR3 spans 15 amino acids. CDR3 nucleotides: TGTGCCAGCAGGGGGGTTCGAGCGGGAGCACGGGAGCAGTTCTTC. Its protein product is CASRGVRAGAREQFF.

About this clone: Other DNA sequences in this sample translate to the same CDR3. V usage is TRBV5-1 and J usage is TRBJ1-4, with unresolved D. CDR3 size: 13 residues. The germline V gene has CDR1 SGHRS and CDR2 YFSETQ. V was shortened by 0 bases and J by 10 bases, with 10 bases between the two germline ends. The CDR3 loop is CASSLGQEGKLFF. The CDR3 DNA reads as TGCGCCAGCAGCTTGGGGCAAGAGGGAAAACTGTTTTTT.

In nucleotides, the CDR3 is TGTGCCAGCAGCCTTTTCGGAGCAGATACGCAGTATTTT. Translating it yields CASSLFGADTQYF. The chain has TRBV5-6 and TRBJ2-3; D gene uncertain. The V end was cut by 4 bases, the J end by 4 bases, with 10 bases between. This CDR3 comprises 13 residues. Per the germline V gene, CDR1 is SGHDT and CDR2 is YYEEEE.

The chain is built from TRBV7-2 and TRBJ1-1; D is possibly TRBD1 (6 bases). Germline loops: CDR1 SGHTA, CDR2 FQGNSA. CDR3 length: 14 residues. Trimming took 6 bases from V and 0 from J, leaving 11 bases between them. CDR3 loop: CASSRDTVNTEAFF. DNA for the CDR3: TGTGCCAGCAGTAGGGACACAGTGAACACTGAAGCTTTCTTT.

Worth noting for this clone: One junction end disagrees with the germline gene, perhaps due to a read error. The gene calls are TRBV11-2 and TRBJ2-7; no clear D. CDR3 length: 14 amino acids. Germline loops: CDR1 SGHAT, CDR2 FQNNGV. CDR3 sequence: CASSLGPRANEQYF. The CDR3 DNA sequence: TGTGCCAGCAGTTTAGGGCCTAGGGCTAACGAGCAGTACTTC. Variable domain in full (rest from reference TRBV11-2 and TRBJ2-7): EAGVAQSPRYKIIEKRQSVAFWCNPISGHATLYWYQQILGQGPKLLIQFQNNGVVDDSQLPKDRFSAERLKGVDSTLKIQPAKLEDSAVYLCASSLGPRANEQYFGPGTRLTVT.

This clone has a handful of counts. The J gene is TRBJ2-1, the V gene TRBV4-3; TRBD2 matches at 11 bases. Germline CDR1 is LGHNA and CDR2 is YSLEER. This CDR3 has 16 residues. V trimming: 3 bases; J trimming: 8 bases; junction bases outside the gene matches: 9. The CDR3: CASSQALAGVSDEQFF. In DNA, the CDR3 is TGCGCCAGCAGCCAGGCACTAGCGGGAGTAAGCGATGAGCAGTTCTTC.

This chain uses TRBV7-9 with TRBJ2-3; 8 positions match TRBD2. Trimming removed 5 bases from V and 5 bases from J; junction bases left unmatched: 9. This CDR3 spans 15 amino acids. Germline CDR1 reads SEHNR; CDR2 reads FQNEAQ (reference sequence). The CDR3 sequence: CASSVFGGRIDTQYF. The CDR3 bases are TGTGCCAGCAGCGTATTTGGCGGGAGGATAGATACGCAGTATTTT. The full variable domain, with the rest looked up from reference TRBV7-9 and TRBJ2-3, is DTGVSQNPRHKITKRGQNVTFRCDPISEHNRLYWYRQTLGQGPEFLTYFQNEAQLEKSRLLSDRFSAERPKGSFSTLEIQRTEQGDSAMYLCASSVFGGRIDTQYFGPGTRLTVL.

The genes are TRBV5-4 and TRBJ1-3; D is uncertain. The germline V gene has CDR1 SGHNT and CDR2 YYREEE (reference sequence). The V end was cut by 4 bases, the J end by 0 bases, with 14 bases between. CDR3 length: 16 amino acids. CDR3 DNA sequence: TGTGCCAGCAGCCCGCGCCCTCTATTCTCTGGAAACACCATATATTTT. Protein sequence: CASSPRPLFSGNTIYF. Full variable domain (remainder filled in from reference TRBV5-4 and TRBJ1-3): ETGVTQSPTHLIKTRGQQVTLRCSSQSGHNTVSWYQQALGQGPQFIFQYYREEENGRGNFPPRFSGLQFPNYSSELNVNALELDDSALYLCASSPRPLFSGNTIYFGEGSWLTVV.

The V call is TRBV10-1, the J call TRBJ2-7; D remains unclear. Germline V gene sequence: CDR1 WNHNN, CDR2 SYGVQD (reference sequence). The CDR3 is 14 residues long. The V end was cut by 6 bases, the J end by 4 bases, with 16 bases between. The CDR3 coding sequence is TGCGCCAGCAGCTCGGGTAATTCGCTTTACGAGCAGTACTTC. It yields the protein CASSSGNSLYEQYF.

This chain uses TRBV5-4 with TRBJ2-1; 8 bases are shared with TRBD1. The CDR3 loop spans 13 amino acids. Germline V gene sequence: CDR1 SGHNT, CDR2 YYREEE (reference sequence). V dropped 6 bases and J dropped 4; count of bases not matched to a gene: 3. CDR3 region: CASKQGEYNEQFF. The CDR3 nucleotides are TGTGCCAGCAAACAGGGGGAGTACAATGAGCAGTTCTTC. The variable domain in full, with the rest retrieved from reference TRBV5-4 and TRBJ2-1, is ETGVTQSPTHLIKTRGQQVTLRCSSQSGHNTVSWYQQALGQGPQFIFQYYREEENGRGNFPPRFSGLQFPNYSSELNVNALELDDSALYLCASKQGEYNEQFFGPGTRLTVL.

This sequence joins TRBV5-1 and TRBJ2-7; tentatively, D is TRBD1 (5 bases). The CDR3 is made up of 14 amino acids. Looked up from germline, CDR1 is SGHRS and CDR2 is YFSETQ. V was trimmed by 5 bases and J by 2 bases, leaving 14 bases between them. The CDR3 nucleotides read TGCGCCAGCAGGTCCCAGACAGTCACCTACGAGCAGTACTTC. Translated, it gives CASRSQTVTYEQYF. The variable domain in full, with the rest retrieved from reference TRBV5-1 and TRBJ2-7, is KAGVTQTPRYLIKTRGQQVTLSCSPISGHRSVSWYQQTPGQGLQFLFEYFSETQRNKGNFPGRFSGRQFSNSRSEMNVSTLELGDSALYLCASRSQTVTYEQYFGPGTRLTVT.

The V call is TRBV19, the J call TRBJ1-5; possible D gene TRBD1, 6 bases. The length of the CDR3 is 13 residues. V lost 7 bases and J 6 bases, leaving 13 bases between the germline ends. CDR1 and CDR2 from the germline V gene are LNHDA and SQIVND (reference sequence). The CDR3 sequence is CASMGAPRQPQHF. The CDR3 region has the DNA TGTGCCAGTATGGGGGCCCCGCGTCAGCCCCAGCATTTT.

The sample holds a few counts of this clone. This chain connects TRBV19 to TRBJ1-5; D uncertain. The germline V gene has CDR1 LNHDA and CDR2 SQIVND (reference sequence). Deletions cut 2 bases from V and 3 bases from J, with 8 bases between. The length of the CDR3 is 14 residues. The CDR3 DNA follows: TGTGCCAGTAGTATATTGCGGACCAATCAGCCCCAGCATTTT. Encoded protein: CASSILRTNQPQHF.

The chain combines TRBV6-5 with TRBJ2-7; 11 bases are shared with TRBD2. The CDR3 consists of 15 residues. Trimming took 10 bases from V and 2 from J; bases not matched to a gene: 10. The germline CDR1 and CDR2 sequences are MNHEY and SVGAGI. CDR3 nucleotides: TGTGCCACGGCGTCTATAGCGGGAGGGCCCTACGAGCAGTACTTC. This gives the protein CATASIAGGPYEQYF.